These 31 T cell receptor beta chains came from one sample sequenced in a study of CD8 T cells in Susac syndrome. With random hexamers, reverse transcription was performed on about 0.45 to 1 ug of RNA. TCRdb reanalysed the immunoSEQ multiplex PCR reads using MiXCR and keeps one entry per CDR3 protein. The profile shows around 130,000 distinct CDR3 sequences, approximately 89% of them singletons. The source material was CD8+ T cells from PBMCs. The receptors were gathered from a human donor with multiple sclerosis.

This chain joins TRBV5-5 and TRBJ1-1; a possible D gene is TRBD1 (5 bases). Germline CDR1 reads SGHKS; CDR2 reads YYEKEE (reference sequence). Trimming removed 4 bases at V and 4 bases at J, with 11 bases between. The length of the CDR3 is 13 residues. The CDR3 here is CASSLDSATEAFF. CDR3 coding DNA: TGTGCCAGCAGCCTCGACAGCGCCACTGAAGCTTTCTTT.

CDR3 in amino acids: CASSPQGEGGDEQFF. CDR3 bases: TGTGCCAGCAGCCCCCAGGGGGAGGGAGGCGATGAGCAGTTCTTC. The genes are TRBV5-6 and TRBJ2-1; perhaps D is TRBD1 or TRBD2 (7 bases each). V was cut by 4 bases and J by 8 bases, with 19 bases left in between. CDR3 length equals 15 residues. Germline-derived CDR1 and CDR2 are SGHDT and YYEEEE.

The gene calls are TRBV12-5 and TRBJ1-2; D is undetermined. With 1 base removed from V and 8 bases from J, the gap between germline ends came to 11 bases. The CDR3 loop spans 13 amino acids. The germline V gene encodes CDR1 LGHNT and CDR2 FRNRAP. The CDR3: CASGLGSVWGYTF. In nucleotides, the CDR3 is TGTGCTAGTGGTTTGGGGTCAGTTTGGGGCTACACCTTC.

V usage is TRBV23-1 and J usage is TRBJ1-2; D call uncertain. TRBV23-1 is noted as an ORF with a role that remains uncertain. V shed 3 bases and J shed 6 bases, with 17 bases lying between them. This CDR3 is built from 15 residues. CDR3 in amino acids: CASSHRDRTLDGYTF. In nucleotides, the CDR3 is TGCGCCAGCAGTCATCGAGACCGCACCTTGGATGGCTACACCTTC.

DNA for the CDR3: TGTGCCAGCAGTTACGGCGTCTTCGAGCGGGAGTGGGAGCAGTACTTC. The encoded protein is CASSYGVFEREWEQYF. The chain links TRBV6-2 or TRBV6-3 to TRBJ2-7, with TRBD2 identical over 8 bases. CDR3 size: 16 residues. V trimming: 2 bases; J trimming: 7 bases; junction bases outside the gene matches: 13. Germline CDR1 and CDR2: MNHEY and SVGEGT.

The V and J genes are TRBV5-1 and TRBJ2-3, with 12 bases identical to TRBD1. The CDR3 contains 16 residues. Trimming took 3 bases from V and 6 from J; bases not matched to a gene: 8. CDR1 SGHRS and CDR2 YFSETQ come from the germline V gene. CDR3 in DNA: TGCGCCAGCAGCTCAATGGGACAGGGGGCGCGTGATACGCAGTATTTT. Translating it yields CASSSMGQGARDTQYF.

The chain uses TRBV19 and TRBJ2-7; maybe TRBD1 (6 bases). V was shortened by 8 bases and J by 3 bases, with 11 bases between the two germline ends. Germline CDR1 reads LNHDA; CDR2 reads SQIVND (reference sequence). This CDR3 has 12 amino acids. The DNA for the CDR3 is TGTGCCAGTGCCAGGGGAGACTACGAGCAGTACTTC. Its protein product is CASARGDYEQYF.

This chain connects TRBV13 to TRBJ1-6; D is unresolved. This CDR3 contains 12 residues. V lost 4 bases, J lost 6 bases, and 4 bases lay in between. Germline-derived CDR1 and CDR2 are PRHDT and FYEKMQ (reference sequence). The CDR3 sequence: CASSSVNSPLHF. Written as DNA, the CDR3 is TGTGCCAGCAGCTCAGTTAATTCACCCCTCCACTTT.

The chain has TRBV7-8 and TRBJ1-5; 10 bases line up with TRBD1. The CDR3 has 14 amino acids. Per germline, CDR1 SGHVS and CDR2 FQNEAQ. The trim removed 5 bases at V and 6 bases at J, leaving 4 bases unmatched. The CDR3 is CASSATGGSQPQHF. CDR3 sequence (DNA): TGTGCCAGCAGCGCGACAGGGGGCAGTCAGCCCCAGCATTTT.

V gene TRBV5-1 combines with J gene TRBJ2-1; either TRBD1 or TRBD2 may supply D (6 bases each). The V gene's germline CDR1 is SGHRS and CDR2 YFSETQ. Trimming removed 0 bases at V and 1 base at J, with 14 bases between. The CDR3 is 17 amino acids. The CDR3 sequence: CASSLAGWGASYNEQFF. The DNA for the CDR3 is TGCGCCAGCAGCTTGGCAGGGTGGGGGGCATCCTACAATGAGCAGTTCTTC.

The chain links TRBV19 to TRBJ2-7; D is unresolved. The CDR3 extends over 14 amino acids. CDR1 and CDR2 (germline): LNHDA, SQIVND (reference sequence). Trimming left V 3 bases short and J 6 bases short, with 15 bases between. Here the CDR3 reads CASSIGGAFGEQYF. CDR3 DNA sequence: TGTGCCAGTAGTATTGGCGGAGCCTTCGGCGAGCAGTACTTC.

The chain carries TRBV27 and TRBJ2-7; 9 bases agree with TRBD2. This CDR3 is built from 14 residues. The ends lost 5 bases at V and 0 bases at J; junction bases unmatched: 2. Germline lookup yields CDR1 MNHEY and CDR2 SMNVEV (reference sequence). CDR3 bases: TGTGCCAGCAGTAGACTAGCGGCCTCCTACGAGCAGTACTTC. This translates into CASSRLAASYEQYF.

The rearrangement joins TRBV4-1 to TRBJ2-7; D is perhaps TRBD2 (6 bases). The germline V and J ends were trimmed by 0 bases and 3 bases, with 15 bases remaining between them. CDR3 length: 16 amino acids. Germline values: CDR1 MGHRA, CDR2 YSYEKL. CDR3 region: CASSQDTGEGYYEQYF. Written as DNA, the CDR3 is TGCGCCAGCAGCCAAGATACGGGAGAGGGTTACTACGAGCAGTACTTC.

The chain is built from TRBV28 and TRBJ1-2; possibly TRBD1 for D (6 bases). This CDR3 is 16 amino acids long. CDR1 and CDR2 from the germline V gene are MDHEN and SYDVKM. The V and J ends lost 6 bases and 2 bases respectively, with 19 bases between them. The CDR3 DNA follows: TGTGCCAGCAGCGATACCGAAGGACAGCTGAACTATGGCTACACCTTC. Residues: CASSDTEGQLNYGYTF.

J is TRBJ2-2 and V is TRBV29-1; 13 bases agree with TRBD2. From germline, CDR1 is SQVTM and CDR2 ANQGSEA. The trim removed 0 bases at V and 4 bases at J, leaving 11 bases unmatched. The CDR3 runs 19 residues. In DNA, the CDR3 is TGCAGCGTTGAAGAGACCCGGACTAGCGGGAGTGGGGGCACCGGGGAGCTGTTTTTT. Protein: CSVEETRTSGSGGTGELFF.

The J gene is TRBJ1-1, the V gene TRBV5-6, with a tentative D call TRBD1 (6 bases). Germline lookup yields CDR1 SGHDT and CDR2 YYEEEE. The length of the CDR3 is 14 residues. Trimming removed 2 bases at V and 8 bases at J, with 16 bases between. This CDR3 reads CASSFIEGGREAFF. The DNA of the CDR3 is TGTGCCAGCAGCTTCATCGAGGGGGGGCGCGAAGCTTTCTTT.

This clonotype occurred once. This chain uses TRBV5-6 with TRBJ2-1, with 8 bases lining up with TRBD2. Germline CDR1 reads SGHDT; CDR2 reads YYEEEE. The CDR3 has 13 amino acids. The V gene end was trimmed by 4 bases and the J gene end by 9 bases; junction bases not matched to a gene: 6. The CDR3: CASSPSGGSEQFF. CDR3 nucleotide sequence: TGTGCCAGCAGCCCGTCGGGAGGGAGTGAGCAGTTCTTC.

The gene calls are TRBV4-2 and TRBJ2-7; TRBD2 aligns across 7 bases. This CDR3 has 16 residues. Looked up from germline, CDR1 is LGHNA and CDR2 is YNFKEQ. The V segment lost 1 base and the J segment 2 bases; nucleotides outside the gene matches: 8. DNA of the CDR3: TGTGCCAGCAGCCAAGGGGAGCGGGGCGAAGCCTACGAGCAGTACTTC. This gives the protein CASSQGERGEAYEQYF.

The chain has TRBV27 and TRBJ2-1; the match to TRBD2 covers 11 bases. The J segment lost 6 bases and the V segment lost 5 bases, leaving 9 bases of the junction unmatched. Germline V CDR1 and CDR2: MNHEY, SMNVEV (reference sequence). This CDR3 contains 16 residues. The CDR3 DNA is TGTGCCAGCAGTCTCCTCGGGACTAGCGGAGTCAATGAGCAGTTCTTC. Translation gives CASSLLGTSGVNEQFF.

The chain is built from TRBV12-5 and TRBJ2-6; weak D call: TRBD1 (6 bases). Trimming removed 6 bases at V and 1 base at J, with 10 bases between. CDR1 and CDR2 (germline): LGHNT, FRNRAP. This CDR3 is built from 15 residues. The CDR3 nucleotides are TGTGCTAGTGGACAAGGACAGTCTGGGGCCAACGTCCTGACTTTC. Translating gives CASGQGQSGANVLTF.

The V and J genes are TRBV5-4 and TRBJ1-2, with no clear D. The V and J ends lost 3 bases and 5 bases respectively, with 8 bases between them. Germline CDR1 SGHNT, CDR2 YYREEE (reference sequence). The length of the CDR3 is 12 residues. The CDR3 DNA is TGTGCCAGCAGCTCAACACCGTATGGCTACACCTTC. Protein product: CASSSTPYGYTF.

Note on this clonotype: One junction end disagrees with the germline gene, perhaps due to a read error. The V and J genes are TRBV24-1 and TRBJ2-7, with D possibly TRBD1 on 5 matching bases. Germline V gives CDR1 KGHDR, CDR2 SFDVKD. CDR3 size: 8 residues. As DNA, the CDR3 is TGTGCCACCAGGACAGCACCGTTC. Its translation is CATRTAPF.

The genes are TRBV15 and TRBJ1-5, with D unclear. This CDR3 spans 15 amino acids. Trimming took off 6 bases at V and 3 bases at J, with 15 bases between the two ends. The V gene's germline CDR1 is LNHNV and CDR2 YYDKDF (reference sequence). CDR3: CATRAHNRTNQPQHF. CDR3 nucleotide sequence: TGTGCCACCAGAGCCCATAACCGGACCAATCAGCCCCAGCATTTT.

The V call is TRBV7-9, the J call TRBJ2-7; D not resolved. V was pared by 5 bases and J by 0 bases, with 14 bases between. The germline gives CDR1 SEHNR, CDR2 FQNEAQ (reference sequence). This CDR3 comprises 15 residues. This CDR3 reads CASSPTHERSYEQYF. DNA for the CDR3: TGTGCCAGCAGCCCGACCCACGAGCGCTCCTACGAGCAGTACTTC. The complete variable domain, with remaining parts taken from reference TRBV7-9 and TRBJ2-7, reads DTGVSQNPRHKITKRGQNVTFRCDPISEHNRLYWYRQTLGQGPEFLTYFQNEAQLEKSRLLSDRFSAERPKGSFSTLEIQRTEQGDSAMYLCASSPTHERSYEQYFGPGTRLTVT.

This sequence joins TRBV6-2 or TRBV6-3 and TRBJ2-7; the D call may be TRBD1 or TRBD2 (5 bases each). V lost 2 bases and J lost 4, with 9 bases in between. This CDR3 comprises 13 residues. Germline V lookup: CDR1 MNHEY, CDR2 SVGEGT. CDR3 bases: TGTGCCAGCAGTTACGGATGGGGGTACGAGCAGTACTTC. It yields the protein CASSYGWGYEQYF.

The rearrangement joins TRBV7-9 to TRBJ2-2; 7 nucleotides line up with TRBD1. CDR1 is SEHNR and CDR2 is FQNEAQ in the germline V gene (reference sequence). This CDR3 has 13 residues. V lost 11 bases to trimming and J lost 7 bases; unmatched junction nucleotides: 10. DNA for the CDR3: TGTGCCGCATCAGGGACAGCTGGCGGGGAGCTGTTTTTT. It codes for CAASGTAGGELFF. The entire variable domain, with the rest obtained from reference TRBV7-9 and TRBJ2-2, is as follows: DTGVSQNPRHKITKRGQNVTFRCDPISEHNRLYWYRQTLGQGPEFLTYFQNEAQLEKSRLLSDRFSAERPKGSFSTLEIQRTEQGDSAMYLCAASGTAGGELFFGEGSRLTVL.

V and J are TRBV27 and TRBJ2-3, with D possibly TRBD2 on 6 matching bases. V lost 5 bases and J lost 6, with 24 bases in between. This CDR3 region has 17 residues. Germline V gene data show CDR1 as MNHEY and CDR2 as SMNVEV (reference sequence). In DNA, the CDR3 is TGTGCCAGCAGTGACATAACTAGCTCGGGGCCCACGGATACGCAGTATTTT. This sequence encodes CASSDITSSGPTDTQYF.

Here the CDR3 reads CASMPSGSGEQYF. CDR3 bases: TGTGCCAGCATGCCTAGCGGGAGTGGGGAGCAGTACTTC. The chain uses TRBV28 and TRBJ2-7, with 10 bases aligning to TRBD2. V lost 7 bases to trimming and J lost 7 bases; unmatched junction nucleotides: 7. CDR3 length: 13 residues. Germline-derived CDR1 and CDR2 are MDHEN and SYDVKM.

This rearrangement joins TRBV5-4 to TRBJ2-2, with 8 nucleotides matching TRBD1. Germline V gene sequence: CDR1 SGHNT, CDR2 YYREEE (reference sequence). The ends lost 5 bases at V and 3 bases at J; junction bases unmatched: 12. The CDR3 covers 17 residues. For the CDR3, the DNA is TGTGCCAGCAGAAGACCAGGGACAGGTGATGACACCGGGGAGCTGTTTTTT. Its translation: CASRRPGTGDDTGELFF.

This chain links TRBV4-1 with TRBJ2-1; D tentatively fits TRBD1 or TRBD2 (5 bases each). CDR1 is MGHRA, CDR2 YSYEKL, per germline. The CDR3 has 15 amino acids. Trimming shortened V by 1 base and J by 0 bases, and 7 bases separated the two germline ends. CDR3 nucleotide sequence: TGCGCCAGCAGCCAAGTCGGGACCTCCTACAATGAGCAGTTCTTC. It codes for CASSQVGTSYNEQFF.

The chain recombines TRBV29-1 with TRBJ1-2; D remains unclear. The CDR3 runs to 12 residues. Germline V lookup: CDR1 SQVTM, CDR2 ANQGSEA. The V and J ends lost 5 bases and 2 bases respectively, with 9 bases between them. CDR3 DNA sequence: TGCAGCGTTCCCGCAGGCAACTATGGCTACACCTTC. Encoded protein: CSVPAGNYGYTF.